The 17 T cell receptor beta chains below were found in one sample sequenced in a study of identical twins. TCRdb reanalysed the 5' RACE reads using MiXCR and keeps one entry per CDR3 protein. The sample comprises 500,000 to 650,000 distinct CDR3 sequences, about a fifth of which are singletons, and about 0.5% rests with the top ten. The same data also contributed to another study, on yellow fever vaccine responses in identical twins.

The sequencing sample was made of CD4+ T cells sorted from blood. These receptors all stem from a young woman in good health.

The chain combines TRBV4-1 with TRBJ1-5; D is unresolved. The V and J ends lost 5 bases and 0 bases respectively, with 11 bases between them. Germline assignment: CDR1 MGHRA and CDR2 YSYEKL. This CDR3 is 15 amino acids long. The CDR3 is CASSTLWHSNQPQHF. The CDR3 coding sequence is TGCGCCAGCAGCACCCTCTGGCATAGCAATCAGCCCCAGCATTTT.

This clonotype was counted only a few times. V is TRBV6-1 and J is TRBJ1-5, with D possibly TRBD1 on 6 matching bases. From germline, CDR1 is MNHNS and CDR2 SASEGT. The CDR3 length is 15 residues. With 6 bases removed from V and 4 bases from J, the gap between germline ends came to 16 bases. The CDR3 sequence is CASRLAGGWNQPQHF. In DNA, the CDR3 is TGTGCCAGCAGGCTAGCGGGGGGCTGGAATCAGCCCCAGCATTTT.

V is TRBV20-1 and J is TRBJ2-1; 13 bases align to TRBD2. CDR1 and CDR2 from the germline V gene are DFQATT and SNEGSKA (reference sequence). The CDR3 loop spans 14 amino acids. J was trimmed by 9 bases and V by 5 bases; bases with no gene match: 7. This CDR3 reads CSARGLAGQVEQFF. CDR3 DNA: TGCAGTGCTCGGGGACTAGCGGGACAGGTTGAGCAGTTCTTC.

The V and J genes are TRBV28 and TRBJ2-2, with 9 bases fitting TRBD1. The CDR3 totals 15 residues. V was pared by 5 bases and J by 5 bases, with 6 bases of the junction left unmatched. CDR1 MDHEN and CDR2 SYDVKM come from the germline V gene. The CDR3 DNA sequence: TGTGCCAGCAGTCTACACGGACAGGGGACCGGGGAGCTGTTTTTT. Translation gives CASSLHGQGTGELFF.

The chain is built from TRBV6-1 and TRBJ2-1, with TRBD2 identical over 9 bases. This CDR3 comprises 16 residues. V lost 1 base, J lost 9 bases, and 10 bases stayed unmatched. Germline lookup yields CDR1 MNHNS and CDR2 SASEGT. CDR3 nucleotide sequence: TGTGCCAGCAGTGAAGAGATTGGCGGGGGGGCTCGTGAGCAGTTCTTC. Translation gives CASSEEIGGGAREQFF.

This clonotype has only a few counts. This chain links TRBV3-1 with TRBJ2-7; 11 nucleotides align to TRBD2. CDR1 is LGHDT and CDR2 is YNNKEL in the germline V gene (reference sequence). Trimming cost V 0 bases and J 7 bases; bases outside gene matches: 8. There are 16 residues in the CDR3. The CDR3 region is CASSQDGLAGGREQYF. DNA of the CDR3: TGTGCCAGCAGCCAAGATGGGCTAGCGGGAGGACGGGAGCAGTACTTC.

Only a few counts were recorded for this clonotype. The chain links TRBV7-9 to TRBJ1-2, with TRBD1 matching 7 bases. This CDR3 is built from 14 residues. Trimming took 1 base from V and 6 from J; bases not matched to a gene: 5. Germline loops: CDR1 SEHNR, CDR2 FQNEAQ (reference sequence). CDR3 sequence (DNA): TGTGCCAGCAGCTTAGAGGACAGGCCGCATGGCTACACCTTC. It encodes CASSLEDRPHGYTF. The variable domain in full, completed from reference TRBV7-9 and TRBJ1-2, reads DTGVSQNPRHKITKRGQNVTFRCDPISEHNRLYWYRQTLGQGPEFLTYFQNEAQLEKSRLLSDRFSAERPKGSFSTLEIQRTEQGDSAMYLCASSLEDRPHGYTFGSGTRLTVV.

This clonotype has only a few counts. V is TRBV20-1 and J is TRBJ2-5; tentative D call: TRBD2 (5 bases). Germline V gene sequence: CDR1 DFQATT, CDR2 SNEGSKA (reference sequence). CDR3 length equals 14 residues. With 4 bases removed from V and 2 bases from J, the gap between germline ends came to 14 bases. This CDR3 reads CSAMRGPIQETQYF. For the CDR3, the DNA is TGCAGTGCTATGCGCGGGCCAATACAAGAGACCCAGTACTTC.

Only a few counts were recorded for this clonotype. CDR3 residues: CSAGRTSTDTQYF. In DNA, the CDR3 is TGCAGTGCTGGAAGGACTAGCACAGATACGCAGTATTTT. The rearrangement uses TRBV20-1 and TRBJ2-3; tentatively, D is TRBD2 (5 bases). The V gene's germline CDR1 is DFQATT and CDR2 SNEGSKA (reference sequence). Trimming took off 5 bases at V and 0 bases at J, with 9 bases between the two ends. The CDR3 spans 13 residues.

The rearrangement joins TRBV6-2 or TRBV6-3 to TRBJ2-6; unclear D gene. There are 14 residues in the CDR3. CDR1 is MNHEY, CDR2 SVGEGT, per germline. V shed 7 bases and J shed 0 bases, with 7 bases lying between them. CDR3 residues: CASTHGSGANVLTF. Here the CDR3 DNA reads TGTGCCAGCACCCATGGCTCTGGGGCCAACGTCCTGACTTTC.

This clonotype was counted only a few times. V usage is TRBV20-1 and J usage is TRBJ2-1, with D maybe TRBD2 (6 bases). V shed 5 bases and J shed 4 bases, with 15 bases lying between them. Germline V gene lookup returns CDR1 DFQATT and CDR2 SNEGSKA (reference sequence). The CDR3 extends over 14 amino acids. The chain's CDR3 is CSASPGTGYNEQFF. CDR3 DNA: TGCAGTGCTTCACCCGGGACTGGTTACAATGAGCAGTTCTTC.

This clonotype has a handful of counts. CDR3 sequence reads: CATSSFEGLADYNEQFF. CDR3 DNA: TGTGCCACCAGCAGTTTCGAGGGACTAGCGGATTACAATGAGCAGTTCTTC. V and J are TRBV15 and TRBJ2-1; 11 bases line up with TRBD2. The ends lost 3 bases at V and 4 bases at J; junction bases unmatched: 8. Per the germline V gene, CDR1 is LNHNV and CDR2 is YYDKDF (reference sequence). CDR3 length equals 17 residues.

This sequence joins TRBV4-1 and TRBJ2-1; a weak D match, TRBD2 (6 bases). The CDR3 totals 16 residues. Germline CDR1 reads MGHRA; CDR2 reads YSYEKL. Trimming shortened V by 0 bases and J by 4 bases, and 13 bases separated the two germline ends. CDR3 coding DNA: TGCGCCAGCAGCCAAGATGGGGGGAAGGCGTACAATGAGCAGTTCTTC. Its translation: CASSQDGGKAYNEQFF.

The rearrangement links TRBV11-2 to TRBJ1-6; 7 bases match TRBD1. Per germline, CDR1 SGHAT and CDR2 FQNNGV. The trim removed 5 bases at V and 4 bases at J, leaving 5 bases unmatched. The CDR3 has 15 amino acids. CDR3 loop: CASSTGDSYNSPLHF. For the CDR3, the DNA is TGTGCCAGCAGCACCGGGGACAGTTATAATTCACCCCTCCACTTT.

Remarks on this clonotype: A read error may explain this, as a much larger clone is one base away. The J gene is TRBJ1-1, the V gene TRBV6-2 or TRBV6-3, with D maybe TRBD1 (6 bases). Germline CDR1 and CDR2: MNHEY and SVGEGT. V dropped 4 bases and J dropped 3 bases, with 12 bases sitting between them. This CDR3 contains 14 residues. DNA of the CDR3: TGTGCCAGCAGTTCCGGGGGGGGGCACACTGAAGCTTTCTTT. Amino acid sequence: CASSSGGGHTEAFF.

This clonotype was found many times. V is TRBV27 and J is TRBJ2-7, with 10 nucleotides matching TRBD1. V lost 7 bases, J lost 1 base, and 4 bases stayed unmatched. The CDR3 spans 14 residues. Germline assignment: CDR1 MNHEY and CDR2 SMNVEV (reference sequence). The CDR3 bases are TGTGCCAGCACCAGGACAGGGGGGTCCTACGAGCAGTACTTC. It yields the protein CASTRTGGSYEQYF.

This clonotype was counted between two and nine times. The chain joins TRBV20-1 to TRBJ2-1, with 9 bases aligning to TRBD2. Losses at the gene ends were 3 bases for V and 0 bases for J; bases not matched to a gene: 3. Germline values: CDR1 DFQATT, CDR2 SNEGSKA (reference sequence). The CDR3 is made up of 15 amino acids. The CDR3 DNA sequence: TGCAGTGCTAGTTCGACTAGCGGCTCCTACAATGAGCAGTTCTTC. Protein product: CSASSTSGSYNEQFF.